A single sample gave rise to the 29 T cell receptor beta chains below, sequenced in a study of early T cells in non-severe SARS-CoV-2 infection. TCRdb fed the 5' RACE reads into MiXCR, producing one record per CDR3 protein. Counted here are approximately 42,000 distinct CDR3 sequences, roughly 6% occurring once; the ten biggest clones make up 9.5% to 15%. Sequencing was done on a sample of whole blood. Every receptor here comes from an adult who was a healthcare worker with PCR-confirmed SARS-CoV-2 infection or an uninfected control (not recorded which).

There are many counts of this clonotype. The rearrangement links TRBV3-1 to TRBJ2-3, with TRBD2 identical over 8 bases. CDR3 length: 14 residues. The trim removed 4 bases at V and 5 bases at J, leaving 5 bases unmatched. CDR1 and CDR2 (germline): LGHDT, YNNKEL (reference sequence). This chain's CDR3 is CASSLSGGEDTQYF. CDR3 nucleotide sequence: TGTGCCAGCAGCCTGAGCGGGGGTGAAGATACGCAGTATTTT.

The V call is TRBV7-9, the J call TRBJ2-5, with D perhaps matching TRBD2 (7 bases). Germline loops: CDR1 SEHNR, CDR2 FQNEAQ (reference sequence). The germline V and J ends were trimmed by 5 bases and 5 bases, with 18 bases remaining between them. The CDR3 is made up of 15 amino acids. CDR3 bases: TGTGCCAGCAGCAACGGTTGGCGGGGGCTCGAGACCCAGTACTTC. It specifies CASSNGWRGLETQYF.

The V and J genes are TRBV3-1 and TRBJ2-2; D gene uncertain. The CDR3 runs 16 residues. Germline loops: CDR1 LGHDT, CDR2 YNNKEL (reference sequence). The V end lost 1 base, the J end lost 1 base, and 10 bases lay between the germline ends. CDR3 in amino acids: CASSQVPQWNTGELFF. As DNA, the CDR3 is TGTGCCAGCAGCCAAGTACCTCAGTGGAACACCGGGGAGCTGTTTTTT.

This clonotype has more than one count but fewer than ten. The CDR3 protein is CASSVAGEQGNTIYF. The CDR3 DNA is TGCGCCAGCAGCGTGGCAGGGGAACAAGGAAACACCATATATTTT. The chain is built from TRBV5-1 and TRBJ1-3; possibly TRBD1 for D (6 bases). This CDR3 has 15 residues. Between the trimmed V and J ends, which lost 4 bases and 4 bases, there was a span of 15 bases. Germline-derived CDR1 and CDR2 are SGHRS and YFSETQ.

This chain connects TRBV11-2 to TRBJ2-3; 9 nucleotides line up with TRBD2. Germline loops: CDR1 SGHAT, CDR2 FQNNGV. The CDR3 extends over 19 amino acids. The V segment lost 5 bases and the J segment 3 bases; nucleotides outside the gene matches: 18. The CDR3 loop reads CASSNLVGYVSGGTDTQYF. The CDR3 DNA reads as TGTGCCAGCAGCAACCTGGTTGGATATGTTAGCGGGGGAACAGATACGCAGTATTTT.

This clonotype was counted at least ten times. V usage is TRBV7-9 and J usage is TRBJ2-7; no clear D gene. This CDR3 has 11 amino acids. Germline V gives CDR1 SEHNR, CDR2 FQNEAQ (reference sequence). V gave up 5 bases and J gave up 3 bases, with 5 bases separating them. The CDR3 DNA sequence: TGTGCCAGCAGCGTCGACTACGAGCAGTACTTC. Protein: CASSVDYEQYF.

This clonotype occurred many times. CDR3 nucleotides: TGTGCCAGCAGCGTAGGGGCTCCCCAAGAGACCCAGTACTTC. Translation: CASSVGAPQETQYF. This chain links TRBV27 with TRBJ2-5, with a tentative D call TRBD1 (5 bases). CDR3 length equals 14 residues. V shed 6 bases and J shed 1 base, with 12 bases lying between them. Germline V gives CDR1 MNHEY, CDR2 SMNVEV (reference sequence).

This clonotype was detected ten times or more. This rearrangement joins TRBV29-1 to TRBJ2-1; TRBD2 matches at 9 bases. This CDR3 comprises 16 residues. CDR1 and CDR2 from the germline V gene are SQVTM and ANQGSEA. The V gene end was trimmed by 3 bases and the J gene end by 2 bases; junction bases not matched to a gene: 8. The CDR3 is CSVDALAGRPYNEQFF. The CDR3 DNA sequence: TGCAGCGTTGATGCGCTAGCGGGAAGACCCTACAATGAGCAGTTCTTC.

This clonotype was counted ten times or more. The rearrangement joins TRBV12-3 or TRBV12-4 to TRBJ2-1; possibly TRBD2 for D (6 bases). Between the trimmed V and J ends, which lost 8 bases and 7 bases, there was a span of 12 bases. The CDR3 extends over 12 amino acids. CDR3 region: CASLGRGNEQFF. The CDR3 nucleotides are TGTGCCAGCCTAGGACGGGGGAATGAGCAGTTCTTC.

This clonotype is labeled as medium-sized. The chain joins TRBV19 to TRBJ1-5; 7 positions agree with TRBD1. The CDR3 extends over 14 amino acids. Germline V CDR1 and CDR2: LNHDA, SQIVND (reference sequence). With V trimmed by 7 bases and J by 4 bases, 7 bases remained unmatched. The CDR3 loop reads CASIGGGTNQPQHF. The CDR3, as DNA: TGTGCCAGTATAGGGGGCGGAACAAATCAGCCCCAGCATTTT. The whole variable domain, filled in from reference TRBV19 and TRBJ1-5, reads DGGITQSPKYLFRKEGQNVTLSCEQNLNHDAMYWYRQDPGQGLRLIYYSQIVNDFQKGDIAEGYSVSREKKESFPLTVTSAQKNPTAFYLCASIGGGTNQPQHFGDGTRLSIL.

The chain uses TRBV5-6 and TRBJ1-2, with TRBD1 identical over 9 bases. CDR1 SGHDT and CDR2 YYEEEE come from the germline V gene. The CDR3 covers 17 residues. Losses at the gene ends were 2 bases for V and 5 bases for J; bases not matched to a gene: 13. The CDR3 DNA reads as TGTGCCAGCAGCTTCCGGGACAGGGTTCCTAGAACGTATGGCTACACCTTC. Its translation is CASSFRDRVPRTYGYTF. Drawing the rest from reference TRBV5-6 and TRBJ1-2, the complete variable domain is DAGVTQSPTHLIKTRGQQVTLRCSPKSGHDTVSWYQQALGQGPQFIFQYYEEEERQRGNFPDRFSGHQFPNYSSELNVNALLLGDSALYLCASSFRDRVPRTYGYTFGSGTRLTVV.

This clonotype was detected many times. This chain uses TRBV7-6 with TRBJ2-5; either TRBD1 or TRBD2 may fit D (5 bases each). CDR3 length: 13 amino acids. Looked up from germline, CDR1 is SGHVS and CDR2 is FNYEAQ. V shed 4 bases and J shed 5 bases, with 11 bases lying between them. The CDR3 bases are TGTGCCAGCAGCTCGACATGGGGGGAGACCCAGTACTTC. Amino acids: CASSSTWGETQYF.

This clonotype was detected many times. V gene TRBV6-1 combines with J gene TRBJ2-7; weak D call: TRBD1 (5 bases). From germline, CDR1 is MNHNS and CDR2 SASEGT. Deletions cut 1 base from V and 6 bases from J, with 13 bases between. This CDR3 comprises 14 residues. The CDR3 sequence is CASSEGNKGSEQYF. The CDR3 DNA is TGTGCCAGCAGTGAAGGGAACAAGGGGTCCGAGCAGTACTTC.

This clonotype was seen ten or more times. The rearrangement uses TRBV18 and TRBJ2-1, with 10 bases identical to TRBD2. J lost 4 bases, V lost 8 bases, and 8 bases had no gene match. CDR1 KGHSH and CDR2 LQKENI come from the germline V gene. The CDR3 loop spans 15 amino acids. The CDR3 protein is CASAPQAGGYNEQFF. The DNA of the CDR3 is TGTGCCAGCGCCCCCCAAGCGGGGGGGTACAATGAGCAGTTCTTC.

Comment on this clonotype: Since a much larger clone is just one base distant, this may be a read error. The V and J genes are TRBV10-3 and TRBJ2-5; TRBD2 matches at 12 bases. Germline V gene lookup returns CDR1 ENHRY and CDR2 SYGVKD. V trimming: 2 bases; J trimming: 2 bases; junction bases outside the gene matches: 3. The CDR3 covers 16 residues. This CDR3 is CAISEPLAGGQETQYF. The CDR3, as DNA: TGTGCCATCAGTGAGCCCCTAGCGGGGGGGCAAGAGACCCAGTACTTC.

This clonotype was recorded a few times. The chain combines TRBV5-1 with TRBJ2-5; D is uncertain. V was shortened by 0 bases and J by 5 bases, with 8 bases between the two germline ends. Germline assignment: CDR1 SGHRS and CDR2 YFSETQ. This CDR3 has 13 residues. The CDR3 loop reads CASSLGAVETQYF. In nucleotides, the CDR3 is TGCGCCAGCAGCTTGGGGGCAGTGGAGACCCAGTACTTC.

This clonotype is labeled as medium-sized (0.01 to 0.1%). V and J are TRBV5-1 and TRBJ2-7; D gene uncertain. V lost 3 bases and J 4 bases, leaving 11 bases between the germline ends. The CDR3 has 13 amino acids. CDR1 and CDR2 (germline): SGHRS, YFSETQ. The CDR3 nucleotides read TGCGCCAGCAGCTCTCTTCCGGATTACGAGCAGTACTTC. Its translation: CASSSLPDYEQYF.

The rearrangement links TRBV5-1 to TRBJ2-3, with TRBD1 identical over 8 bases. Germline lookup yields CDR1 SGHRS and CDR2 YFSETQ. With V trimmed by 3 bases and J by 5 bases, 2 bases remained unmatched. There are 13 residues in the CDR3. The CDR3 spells CASSSTGVDTQYF. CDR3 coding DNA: TGCGCCAGCAGCTCGACAGGGGTAGATACGCAGTATTTT.

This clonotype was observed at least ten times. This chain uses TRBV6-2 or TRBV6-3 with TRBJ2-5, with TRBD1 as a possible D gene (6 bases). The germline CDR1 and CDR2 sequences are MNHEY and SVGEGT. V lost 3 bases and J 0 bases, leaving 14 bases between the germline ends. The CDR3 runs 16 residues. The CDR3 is CASSYKDDRYQETQYF. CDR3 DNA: TGTGCCAGCAGTTATAAGGACGACAGGTACCAAGAGACCCAGTACTTC.

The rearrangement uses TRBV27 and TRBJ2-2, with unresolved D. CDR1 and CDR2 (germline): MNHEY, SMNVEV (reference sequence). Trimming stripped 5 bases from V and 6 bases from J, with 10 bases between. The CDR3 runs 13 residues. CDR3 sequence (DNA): TGTGCCAGCAGTGTAGACTTCGCCGGGGAGCTGTTTTTT. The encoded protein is CASSVDFAGELFF.

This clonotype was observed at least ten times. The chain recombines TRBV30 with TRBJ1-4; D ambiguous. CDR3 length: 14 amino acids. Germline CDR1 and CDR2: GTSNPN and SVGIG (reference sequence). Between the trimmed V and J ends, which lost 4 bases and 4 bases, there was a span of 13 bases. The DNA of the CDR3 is TGTGCCTGGAAGTTGGGCAGCGATAATGAAAAACTGTTTTTT. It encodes CAWKLGSDNEKLFF.

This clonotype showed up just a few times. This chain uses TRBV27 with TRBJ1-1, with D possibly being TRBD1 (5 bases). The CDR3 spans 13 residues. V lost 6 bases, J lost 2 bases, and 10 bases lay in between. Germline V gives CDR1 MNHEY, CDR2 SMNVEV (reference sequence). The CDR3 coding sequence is TGTGCCAGCAGGACGTGGGGCAACACTGAAGCTTTCTTT. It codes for CASRTWGNTEAFF.

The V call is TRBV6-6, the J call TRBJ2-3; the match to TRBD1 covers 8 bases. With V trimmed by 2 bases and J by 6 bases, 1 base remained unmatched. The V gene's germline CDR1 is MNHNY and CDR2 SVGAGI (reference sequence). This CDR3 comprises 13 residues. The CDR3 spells CASSYRDRDTQYF. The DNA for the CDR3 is TGTGCCAGCAGTTACCGGGACAGGGATACGCAGTATTTT.

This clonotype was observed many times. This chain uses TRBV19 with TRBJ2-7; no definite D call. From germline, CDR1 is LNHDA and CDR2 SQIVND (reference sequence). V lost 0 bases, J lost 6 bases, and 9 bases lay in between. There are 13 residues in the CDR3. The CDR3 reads CASSIDKTTEQYF. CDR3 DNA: TGTGCCAGTAGTATAGACAAGACAACCGAGCAGTACTTC.

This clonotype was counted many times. CDR3 nucleotides: TGCGCCAGCAGCCGAGGACTAGCGGAGGGGACAGATACGCAGTATTTT. This codes for CASSRGLAEGTDTQYF. The chain is built from TRBV4-3 and TRBJ2-3, with 10 bases fitting TRBD2. Trimming cost V 4 bases and J 3 bases; bases outside gene matches: 7. This CDR3 comprises 16 residues. Germline assignment: CDR1 LGHNA and CDR2 YSLEER.

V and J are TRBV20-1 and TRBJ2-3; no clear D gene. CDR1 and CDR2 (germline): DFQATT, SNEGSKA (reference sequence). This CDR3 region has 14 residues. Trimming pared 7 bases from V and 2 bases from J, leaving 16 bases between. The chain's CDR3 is CSGEGLGFTDTQYF. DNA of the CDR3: TGCAGTGGAGAAGGTTTAGGGTTCACAGATACGCAGTATTTT.

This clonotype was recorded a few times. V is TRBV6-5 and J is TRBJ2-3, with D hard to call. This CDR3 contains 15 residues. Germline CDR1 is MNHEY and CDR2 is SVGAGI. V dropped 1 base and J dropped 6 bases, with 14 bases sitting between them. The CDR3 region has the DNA TGTGCCAGCAGTTACTGGGGATTCGCTCAGGATACGCAGTATTTT. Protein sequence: CASSYWGFAQDTQYF.

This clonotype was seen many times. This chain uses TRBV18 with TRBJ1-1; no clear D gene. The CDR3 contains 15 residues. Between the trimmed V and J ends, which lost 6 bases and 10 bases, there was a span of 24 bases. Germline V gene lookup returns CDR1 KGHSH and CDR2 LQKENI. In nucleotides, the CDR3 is TGTGCCAGCTCGTGCCCCTCCTTCGGCCCCATGAGAGCTTTCTTT. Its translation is CASSCPSFGPMRAFF. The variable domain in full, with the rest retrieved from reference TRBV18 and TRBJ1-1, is NAGVMQNPRHLVRRRGQEARLRCSPMKGHSHVYWYRQLPEEGLKFMVYLQKENIIDESGMPKERFSAEFPKEGPSILRIQQVVRGDSAAYFCASSCPSFGPMRAFFGQGTRLTVV.

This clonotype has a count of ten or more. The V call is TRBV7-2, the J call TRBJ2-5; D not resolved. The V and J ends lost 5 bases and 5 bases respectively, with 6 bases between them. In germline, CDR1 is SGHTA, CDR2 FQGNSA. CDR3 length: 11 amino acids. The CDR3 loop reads CASSEGETQYF. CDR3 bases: TGTGCCAGCAGCGAAGGGGAGACCCAGTACTTC.